Presented here are 25 T cell receptor beta chains from one specimen sequenced in a study of CD8+CD57+ T cells in acquired aplastic anemia. Genomic DNA, serving as template, underwent TCR beta VDJ and CDR3 profiling. One entry per CDR3 protein results from TCRdb running MiXCR on the reads. The data show over 150,000 distinct CDR3 sequences, around half seen once. The sequenced sample was sorted CD4+, CD8+, or CD8+CD57+ T cells (not recorded which) from PBMCs. The source of these receptors is a human donor in good health, serving as a control.

Comments on this clonotype: The junction departs from the called germline gene at one end, perhaps through a read error. The rearrangement links TRBV19 to TRBJ1-2; 12 bases agree with TRBD1. Germline CDR1 and CDR2: LNHDA and SQIVND (reference sequence). This CDR3 has 16 amino acids. The CDR3 sequence is CASSTLGTGGRVGYAF. Written as DNA, the CDR3 is TGTGCCAGTAGTACGCTCGGGACAGGGGGCAGAGTTGGCTACGCCTTC.

This clonotype was detected ten times or more. V usage is TRBV5-6 and J usage is TRBJ1-2, with D possibly matching TRBD1 (6 bases). Trimming took 2 bases from V and 3 from J, leaving 14 bases between them. The CDR3 length is 15 residues. CDR1 is SGHDT and CDR2 is YYEEEE in the germline V gene. CDR3: CASSFTGFPHYGYTF. CDR3 sequence (DNA): TGTGCCAGCAGCTTTACAGGGTTCCCCCACTATGGCTACACCTTC. The complete variable domain, with remaining parts taken from reference TRBV5-6 and TRBJ1-2, reads DAGVTQSPTHLIKTRGQQVTLRCSPKSGHDTVSWYQQALGQGPQFIFQYYEEEERQRGNFPDRFSGHQFPNYSSELNVNALLLGDSALYLCASSFTGFPHYGYTFGSGTRLTVV.

This clonotype has ten or more counts. This chain links TRBV12-3 or TRBV12-4 with TRBJ1-2; 9 positions agree with TRBD1. This CDR3 region has 15 residues. The V segment lost 4 bases and the J segment 4 bases; nucleotides outside the gene matches: 7. The CDR3 DNA sequence: TGTGCCAGCAGTTCTCCGGGACAGGGAGGCTATGGCTACACCTTC. Its translation: CASSSPGQGGYGYTF.

This clonotype has more than one count but fewer than ten. V and J are TRBV28 and TRBJ1-3; tentative D call: TRBD1 (5 bases). V lost 7 bases, J lost 0 bases, and 13 bases lay in between. This CDR3 comprises 15 residues. The germline gives CDR1 MDHEN, CDR2 SYDVKM. CDR3 sequence: CASNPSQGSGNTIYF. The CDR3 nucleotides are TGTGCCAGCAATCCATCGCAGGGCTCTGGAAACACCATATATTTT.

In this sample, this clonotype turned up many times. CDR3 DNA sequence: TGCAGTGCTAGAAGCCTCGGGACAGCTCACGACTATGGCTACACCTTC. Translated, it gives CSARSLGTAHDYGYTF. The chain combines TRBV20-1 with TRBJ1-2; 7 bases are shared with TRBD1. This CDR3 comprises 16 residues. Germline V gene lookup returns CDR1 DFQATT and CDR2 SNEGSKA (reference sequence). The V gene end was trimmed by 2 bases and the J gene end by 3 bases; junction bases not matched to a gene: 12.

This clonotype has more than one count but fewer than ten. The chain has TRBV10-3 and TRBJ1-6; TRBD1 agrees at 8 bases. Germline CDR1 reads ENHRY; CDR2 reads SYGVKD. The CDR3 runs to 16 residues. V gave up 3 bases and J gave up 13 bases; unmatched junction bases: 14. The CDR3 DNA sequence: TGTGCCATCAGTGATCAGGGGGCGCAAGGGTATGTCCCCCTCCACTTT. This gives the protein CAISDQGAQGYVPLHF.

This clonotype came up a few times. The rearrangement uses TRBV2 and TRBJ1-1; 8 bases are shared with TRBD1. CDR1 SNHLY and CDR2 FYNNEI come from the germline V gene. The V gene end was trimmed by 7 bases and the J gene end by 4 bases; junction bases not matched to a gene: 11. There are 15 residues in the CDR3. CDR3: CASTPGQVQFTEAFF. The CDR3 nucleotides read TGTGCCAGCACACCGGGACAGGTTCAGTTCACTGAAGCTTTCTTT.

Notes on this clonotype: This may be a read error: a much more frequent sequence differs by one nucleotide. The rearrangement uses TRBV6-1 and TRBJ2-2, with 7 bases matching TRBD1. CDR1 is MNHNS, CDR2 SASEGT, per germline. The CDR3 length is 14 residues. CDR3 nucleotides: TGTGTCAGCAGTGGGGACAGGAACACCGGGGAGCTGTTTTTT. Translated: CVSSGDRNTGELFF.

The rearrangement uses TRBV7-9 and TRBJ1-1; 11 nucleotides agree with TRBD1. From germline, CDR1 is SEHNR and CDR2 FQNEAQ (reference sequence). V lost 0 bases and J lost 3; bases outside the gene matches: 3. The CDR3 is 16 residues long. Here the CDR3 DNA reads TGTGCCAGCAGCTTAGCCCCGGGACAGGGGGACACTGAAGCTTTCTTT. Translation: CASSLAPGQGDTEAFF. The variable domain in full, with the rest retrieved from reference TRBV7-9 and TRBJ1-1, is DTGVSQNPRHKITKRGQNVTFRCDPISEHNRLYWYRQTLGQGPEFLTYFQNEAQLEKSRLLSDRFSAERPKGSFSTLEIQRTEQGDSAMYLCASSLAPGQGDTEAFFGQGTRLTVV.

This clonotype was seen a few times. This rearrangement joins TRBV30 to TRBJ1-1; 7 bases match TRBD1. V shed 4 bases, J shed 1 base, and the junction held 9 bases outside the gene matches. The V gene's germline CDR1 is GTSNPN and CDR2 SVGIG (reference sequence). The CDR3 totals 15 residues. CDR3 in DNA: TGTGCCTGGAAGTCTCGGGGACAGTCGAACACTGAAGCTTTCTTT. Protein sequence: CAWKSRGQSNTEAFF.

This clonotype was seen only once. V gene TRBV3-1 combines with J gene TRBJ2-5; TRBD2 is a possible D gene (5 bases). Germline V gene lookup returns CDR1 LGHDT and CDR2 YNNKEL (reference sequence). The CDR3 loop spans 12 amino acids. V was pared by 6 bases and J by 2 bases, with 7 bases between. The chain's CDR3 is CASRTGQETQYF. Here the CDR3 DNA reads TGTGCCAGCAGGACGGGACAAGAGACCCAGTACTTC.

This clonotype was detected many times. The V and J genes are TRBV10-3 and TRBJ2-1; TRBD2 matches 10 bases. V was pared by 4 bases and J by 7 bases, with 7 bases of the junction left unmatched. Germline V CDR1 and CDR2: ENHRY, SYGVKD. The length of the CDR3 is 15 residues. DNA for the CDR3: TGTGCCATCAGTGGGGAGCGGGGGGGCCATAATGAGCAGTTCTTC. Translation gives CAISGERGGHNEQFF.

The V gene is TRBV20-1, the J gene TRBJ1-2, with 8 bases identical to TRBD1. This CDR3 is 13 amino acids long. V dropped 3 bases and J dropped 1; count of bases not matched to a gene: 1. From germline, CDR1 is DFQATT and CDR2 SNEGSKA (reference sequence). CDR3: CSARDRDNYGYTF. CDR3 nucleotide sequence: TGCAGTGCTAGGGACAGGGATAACTATGGCTACACCTTC.

The V and J genes are TRBV19 and TRBJ1-4; D gene unclear. CDR1 LNHDA and CDR2 SQIVND come from the germline V gene (reference sequence). The CDR3 runs to 15 residues. V lost 5 bases to trimming and J lost 2 bases, with 12 bases between them. CDR3 DNA: TGTGCCAGTAGTCCCCGGAGCGGGACTAATGAAAAACTGTTTTTT. The encoded protein is CASSPRSGTNEKLFF.

The chain combines TRBV5-5 with TRBJ2-3; D is uncertain. CDR3 size: 14 residues. V dropped 0 bases and J dropped 9 bases, with 14 bases sitting between them. The V gene's germline CDR1 is SGHKS and CDR2 YYEKEE (reference sequence). The CDR3 loop is CASSLAEGVGTQYF. In DNA form, the CDR3 reads TGTGCCAGCAGCTTGGCCGAAGGAGTTGGCACGCAGTATTTT. Drawing the rest from reference TRBV5-5 and TRBJ2-3, the complete variable domain is DAGVTQSPTHLIKTRGQQVTLRCSPISGHKSVSWYQQVLGQGPQFIFQYYEKEERGRGNFPDRFSARQFPNYSSELNVNALLLGDSALYLCASSLAEGVGTQYFGPGTRLTVL.

This sequence joins TRBV20-1 and TRBJ2-3; D call uncertain. Germline V gene lookup returns CDR1 DFQATT and CDR2 SNEGSKA (reference sequence). Trimming shortened V by 7 bases and J by 4 bases, and 9 bases separated the two germline ends. There are 11 residues in the CDR3. The CDR3 here is CSGIVSDTQYF. The DNA of the CDR3 is TGCAGTGGAATAGTCTCAGATACGCAGTATTTT.

This clonotype was counted at least ten times. The rearrangement joins TRBV6-1 to TRBJ1-2, with D tentatively TRBD1 (5 bases). CDR1 is MNHNS, CDR2 SASEGT, per germline. This CDR3 contains 15 residues. V dropped 5 bases and J dropped 4 bases, with 17 bases sitting between them. DNA for the CDR3: TGTGCCAGCAGTCTCAGTAGTGAAGGGACCTATGGCTACACCTTC. It specifies CASSLSSEGTYGYTF.

As concerns this clonotype: A read error may account for a junction end that differs from germline. The chain is built from TRBV2 and TRBJ1-2; D not certain. This CDR3 spans 16 amino acids. CDR1 is SNHLY and CDR2 is FYNNEI in the germline V gene. CDR3 nucleotides: TGTGCCAGCAGTGAGTTGCCCCCTGAAGCTAACTATGACTACACCTTT. It encodes CASSELPPEANYDYTF. Filled out from reference TRBV2 and TRBJ1-2, the complete variable domain reads EPEVTQTPSHQVTQMGQEVILRCVPISNHLYFYWYRQILGQKVEFLVSFYNNEISEKSEIFDDQFSVERPDGSNFTLKIRSTKLEDSAMYFCASSELPPEANYDYTFGSGTRLTVV.

The chain links TRBV9 to TRBJ2-3; D is possibly TRBD1 (5 bases). The CDR3 is 17 amino acids. V was pared by 4 bases and J by 2 bases, with 20 bases between. CDR1 and CDR2 from the germline V gene are SGDLS and YYNGEE. The CDR3 reads CASSSPRVGRTTDTQYF. The CDR3 DNA follows: TGTGCCAGCAGCTCCCCCCGGGTGGGGCGGACCACAGATACGCAGTATTTT.

The V and J genes are TRBV20-1 and TRBJ1-2; TRBD1 agrees at 9 bases. Per the germline V gene, CDR1 is DFQATT and CDR2 is SNEGSKA (reference sequence). V shed 3 bases and J 2 bases; nucleotides not matched to a gene: 7. The CDR3 extends over 15 amino acids. CDR3 residues: CSASFSGTGNYGYTF. CDR3 DNA: TGCAGTGCTAGCTTTTCCGGGACAGGGAACTATGGCTACACCTTC.

This clonotype was counted ten times or more. The chain couples TRBV6-4 to TRBJ1-1; D gene ambiguous. In germline, CDR1 is MRHNA, CDR2 SNTAGT. The CDR3 is 12 residues long. The germline V and J ends were trimmed by 2 bases and 5 bases, with 6 bases remaining between them. The CDR3 nucleotides are TGTGCCAGCAGTGACGAGGGTACTGAAGCTTTCTTT. It encodes CASSDEGTEAFF.

At least ten counts were recorded for this clonotype. The chain uses TRBV7-3 and TRBJ2-1, with 12 bases lining up with TRBD2. From germline, CDR1 is SGHTA and CDR2 FQGTGA. This CDR3 is built from 18 residues. Trimming cost V 5 bases and J 8 bases; bases outside gene matches: 16. CDR3 sequence: CASSLRDRASGGADEQFF. The CDR3 DNA follows: TGTGCCAGCAGCCTCCGGGACAGGGCTAGCGGGGGGGCCGATGAGCAGTTCTTC.

This clonotype was seen repeatedly, ten times or more. This chain links TRBV7-2 with TRBJ2-3; perhaps TRBD2 as D (5 bases). With 2 bases removed from V and 1 base from J, the gap between germline ends came to 10 bases. CDR1 and CDR2 (germline): SGHTA, FQGNSA. The CDR3 runs 15 residues. The chain's CDR3 is CASSLRPGGTDTQYF. CDR3 bases: TGTGCCAGCAGCTTAAGGCCCGGGGGCACAGATACGCAGTATTTT.

This clonotype was seen only a few times. A much larger clone differs from this one at a single base, so this may be a read error. In this CDR3 the conserved last residue, phenylalanine or tryptophan, is missing, so a read error is likely. V and J are TRBV6-5 and TRBJ1-1; D remains unclear. The V end was cut by 5 bases, the J end by 5 bases, with 21 bases between. CDR3 length equals 16 residues. Germline V gene sequence: CDR1 MNHEY, CDR2 SVGAGI. Here the CDR3 reads CASSPGRPPSRTEAFL. The DNA of the CDR3 is TGTGCCAGCAGTCCCGGAAGGCCCCCGTCCCGAACTGAAGCTTTCCTT.

The rearrangement uses TRBV20-1 and TRBJ1-1; 9 nucleotides line up with TRBD1. Trimming removed 6 bases from V and 0 bases from J; junction bases left unmatched: 8. Germline V gene sequence: CDR1 DFQATT, CDR2 SNEGSKA (reference sequence). The CDR3 spans 15 residues. The CDR3: CSAPGQGSLNTEAFF. In nucleotides, the CDR3 is TGCAGTGCGCCGGGACAGGGATCGTTGAACACTGAAGCTTTCTTT.